The table lists the clone carrying this T cell receptor beta chain with a count of one. The CDR3 loop spans 16 amino acids. Germline CDR1 is SQVTM and CDR2 is ANQGSEA. The V segment lost 4 bases and the J segment 2 bases; nucleotides outside the gene matches: 11. The record originates from a study of blood T cells in healthy people across ages. The use of a sample-barcoded 5' primer and a J-beta primer mix characterized a second PCR of about 7 to 12 cycles. MiXCR, run by TCRdb on the 5' RACE reads, gives a single entry per CDR3 protein. The data hold 600,000 to 850,000 distinct CDR3 sequences, with more than 20% observed a single time. These data also formed part of another study, on T cells of mothers and their children.

Sequenced: blood. This receptor was obtained from a boy aged 5-17 years in good health. The rearrangement links TRBV29-1 to TRBJ2-3; 8 bases fit TRBD2. As DNA, the CDR3 is TGCAGCGTTGCGGGGGGGAACAACGTTATCACAGATACGCAGTATTTT. Its translation: CSVAGGNNVITDTQYF.